A single sample is the source of the 27 T cell receptor beta chains below, sequenced in a study of Graves' ophthalmopathy and Graves' hyperthyroidism. The authors amplified TCR beta CDR3 regions from RNA transcripts. HTBI primers were used in a first-round RT-PCR, which preceded a second-round multiplex PCR. A single record per CDR3 protein comes from TCRdb applying MiXCR to the multiplex PCR reads. Of about 400,000 distinct CDR3 sequences listed, about a sixth are singletons. Sequenced input: peripheral blood. The receptors here all came from a woman under 30 with Graves' ophthalmopathy.

This clonotype was counted at least ten times. This chain links TRBV19 with TRBJ2-7; D call uncertain. Trimming removed 0 bases from V and 4 bases from J, with 10 bases in between. The CDR3 has 14 amino acids. Germline V gene sequence: CDR1 LNHDA, CDR2 SQIVND (reference sequence). The CDR3 bases are TGTGCCAGTAGTATAGAGAATGGGCGATACGAGCAGTACTTC. This encodes CASSIENGRYEQYF.

The chain carries TRBV2 and TRBJ2-7; D call uncertain. Germline V gene sequence: CDR1 SNHLY, CDR2 FYNNEI. V was pared by 3 bases and J by 4 bases, with 7 bases between. The CDR3 loop spans 12 amino acids. CDR3 DNA sequence: TGTGCCAGCAGTGACCTAAGTTACGAGCAGTACTTC. Translation gives CASSDLSYEQYF. Full variable domain (missing parts from reference TRBV2 and TRBJ2-7): EPEVTQTPSHQVTQMGQEVILRCVPISNHLYFYWYRQILGQKVEFLVSFYNNEISEKSEIFDDQFSVERPDGSNFTLKIRSTKLEDSAMYFCASSDLSYEQYFGPGTRLTVT.

At least ten counts were recorded for this clonotype. The chain uses TRBV7-3 and TRBJ1-5, with 7 positions matching TRBD1. J lost 4 bases, V lost 4 bases, and 4 bases had no gene match. The CDR3 consists of 14 residues. Germline CDR1 is SGHTA and CDR2 is FQGTGA. The CDR3 nucleotides are TGTGCCAGCAGCTGGCCGACAGGGAATCAGCCCCAGCATTTT. As protein: CASSWPTGNQPQHF. The full variable domain, rest sourced from reference TRBV7-3 and TRBJ1-5, is GAGVSQTPSNKVTEKGKYVELRCDPISGHTALYWYRQSLGQGPEFLIYFQGTGAADDSGLPNDRFFAVRPEGSVSTLKIQRTERGDSAVYLCASSWPTGNQPQHFGDGTRLSIL.

Worth noting for this clonotype: This could be a read error, since a much larger clone is one nucleotide away. The CDR3 does not close with the conserved phenylalanine or tryptophan, likely indicating a read error. The genes are TRBV29-1 and TRBJ2-2; unclear D gene. Trimming removed 7 bases from V and 6 bases from J, with 6 bases in between. The CDR3 loop spans 10 amino acids. Germline CDR1 SQVTM, CDR2 ANQGSEA. In nucleotides, the CDR3 is TGCAGCGGGGGTTCCGGGGAGCTGTTTTCT. It specifies CSGGSGELFS.

In its sample, this clonotype was seen many times. V and J are TRBV30 and TRBJ2-2, with no clear D. Trimming took 0 bases from V and 8 from J, leaving 10 bases between them. The germline V gene has CDR1 GTSNPN and CDR2 SVGIG (reference sequence). CDR3 length equals 13 residues. CDR3 amino acids: CAWSVGPGGELFF. CDR3 bases: TGTGCCTGGAGTGTAGGGCCCGGGGGGGAGCTGTTTTTT.

The chain has TRBV9 and TRBJ1-2; D may be TRBD1 (5 bases). The CDR3 is made up of 15 amino acids. Trimming shortened V by 7 bases and J by 8 bases, and 24 bases separated the two germline ends. Germline V gene data show CDR1 as SGDLS and CDR2 as YYNGEE. The chain's CDR3 is CASGDSGSGTGGYTF. The CDR3 bases are TGTGCCAGCGGCGATTCAGGGTCCGGTACGGGAGGCTACACCTTC.

As for this clonotype: Possible read error: a much larger clone is one base away. The chain links TRBV7-9 to TRBJ1-1, with 7 bases identical to TRBD1. Germline V CDR1 and CDR2: SEHNR, FQNEAQ (reference sequence). The V gene end was trimmed by 7 bases and the J gene end by 7 bases; junction bases not matched to a gene: 9. The CDR3 has 13 amino acids. CDR3 bases: TGTGCCAGCAACCCGCCCGGGACAGATGAAGCTTTCTTT. The encoded protein is CASNPPGTDEAFF.

This clonotype was counted at least ten times. The genes are TRBV5-1 and TRBJ2-7; TRBD1 agrees at 7 bases. The germline V gene encodes CDR1 SGHRS and CDR2 YFSETQ. V lost 0 bases to trimming and J lost 2 bases; unmatched junction nucleotides: 2. The CDR3 contains 14 residues. The CDR3 DNA follows: TGCGCCAGCAGCTTGGAGGGACAGCCCTACGAGCAGTACTTC. It yields the protein CASSLEGQPYEQYF.

The sample holds many counts of this clonotype. Written as DNA, the CDR3 is TGTGCCAGCAGAGAGACAGGGTTTGGGTTTCTTGGCAATCAGCCCCAGCATTTT. This codes for CASRETGFGFLGNQPQHF. The chain carries TRBV27 and TRBJ1-5; 7 bases fit TRBD1. Germline V gene data show CDR1 as MNHEY and CDR2 as SMNVEV (reference sequence). This CDR3 has 18 amino acids. V lost 6 bases, J lost 2 bases, and 16 bases stayed unmatched.

This clonotype has ten or more counts. The chain's CDR3 is CSADKRGGLEETQYF. CDR3 DNA: TGCAGTGCTGATAAGCGGGGGGGCCTGGAAGAGACCCAGTACTTC. The chain links TRBV20-1 to TRBJ2-5; TRBD2 matches 10 bases. The germline gives CDR1 DFQATT, CDR2 SNEGSKA (reference sequence). V gave up 5 bases and J gave up 3 bases; unmatched junction bases: 9. This CDR3 contains 15 residues.

This clonotype has ten or more counts. The germline gene is not matched at one end of the junction; a read error may be the cause. The rearrangement links TRBV7-3 to TRBJ2-7; D gene uncertain. The CDR3 loop spans 13 amino acids. Germline V gene sequence: CDR1 SGHTA, CDR2 FQGTGA. CDR3 protein: CASSLNAAYGQYF. The DNA for the CDR3 is TGTGCCAGCAGCTTAAACGCAGCCTACGGGCAGTACTTC.

This clonotype was found once. V gene TRBV7-2 combines with J gene TRBJ2-4; D might be TRBD1 (6 bases). This CDR3 comprises 14 residues. V was shortened by 4 bases and J by 4 bases, with 11 bases between the two germline ends. Germline V gene lookup returns CDR1 SGHTA and CDR2 FQGNSA. In nucleotides, the CDR3 is TGTGCCAGCAGCTATGGACAGCCTAAAAACATTCAGTACTTC. Translated, it gives CASSYGQPKNIQYF.

This clonotype was seen repeatedly, ten times or more. This chain joins TRBV6-2 or TRBV6-3 and TRBJ2-7, with 9 bases aligning to TRBD1. Looked up from germline, CDR1 is MNHEY and CDR2 is SVGEGT. This CDR3 contains 13 residues. V was clipped by 6 bases and J by 5 bases; unmatched bases: 5. CDR3 coding DNA: TGTGCCAGCAGGCCGACAGGGGGAAACGAGCAGTACTTC. Amino acid sequence: CASRPTGGNEQYF.

This clonotype has a count of ten or more. V gene TRBV7-2 combines with J gene TRBJ2-5; 12 nucleotides line up with TRBD2. V gave up 4 bases and J gave up 4 bases; unmatched junction bases: 7. This CDR3 region has 16 residues. In germline, CDR1 is SGHTA, CDR2 FQGNSA. CDR3 residues: CASSSSSGGVGETQYF. The CDR3 bases are TGTGCCAGCAGCTCCTCTAGCGGGGGGGTGGGAGAGACCCAGTACTTC.

This clonotype was seen at least ten times. The chain has TRBV12-3 or TRBV12-4 and TRBJ2-5, with D tentatively TRBD1 (7 bases). There are 14 residues in the CDR3. Trimming removed 6 bases at V and 4 bases at J, with 15 bases between. The CDR3: CASRAGGRSETQYF. The CDR3 DNA reads as TGTGCCAGCAGAGCAGGGGGGAGGTCAGAGACCCAGTACTTC.

This clonotype occurred many times. The V and J genes are TRBV20-1 and TRBJ2-7, with 7 positions matching TRBD2. This CDR3 is 14 amino acids long. The germline V gene encodes CDR1 DFQATT and CDR2 SNEGSKA (reference sequence). V was clipped by 4 bases and J by 0 bases; unmatched bases: 6. The CDR3 sequence: CSAIPSGFSYEQYF. The CDR3 nucleotides are TGCAGTGCTATCCCTAGCGGTTTCTCCTACGAGCAGTACTTC.

This clonotype occurred many times. The chain couples TRBV4-1 to TRBJ2-5; TRBD1 might be the D (5 bases). With 6 bases removed from V and 2 bases from J, the gap between germline ends came to 13 bases. The germline CDR1 and CDR2 sequences are MGHRA and YSYEKL. This CDR3 is built from 14 residues. This chain's CDR3 is CASRRQSGQETQYF. DNA of the CDR3: TGCGCCAGCAGGAGACAGTCCGGGCAAGAGACCCAGTACTTC.

This clonotype came up many times. The chain recombines TRBV28 with TRBJ1-2; 11 bases map to TRBD1. Germline CDR1 MDHEN, CDR2 SYDVKM. This CDR3 contains 12 residues. V lost 10 bases to trimming and J lost 6 bases; unmatched junction nucleotides: 4. The CDR3 nucleotides read TGTGCCACCCTGGACAGGGGGCATGGCTACACCTTC. Translation gives CATLDRGHGYTF.

This clonotype was seen repeatedly, ten times or more. The chain carries TRBV18 and TRBJ1-5, with no clear D. From germline, CDR1 is KGHSH and CDR2 LQKENI. CDR3 length equals 17 residues. V was shortened by 3 bases and J by 4 bases, with 19 bases between the two germline ends. CDR3 in DNA: TGTGCCAGCTCACCGACACCTTTAGGGAAGGTTAATCAGCCCCAGCATTTT. Amino acids: CASSPTPLGKVNQPQHF.

This clonotype was seen at least ten times. The genes are TRBV10-1 and TRBJ2-7; TRBD2 agrees at 8 bases. This CDR3 is built from 15 residues. V was pared by 0 bases and J by 4 bases, with 5 bases of the junction left unmatched. CDR1 and CDR2 (germline): WNHNN, SYGVQD (reference sequence). Written as DNA, the CDR3 is TGCGCCAGCAGTGAGTCAGCGGGAGCAATATACGAGCAGTACTTC. Protein sequence: CASSESAGAIYEQYF.

The chain employs TRBV11-1 and TRBJ2-7; D remains ambiguous. The CDR3 is 17 amino acids. V lost 4 bases and J 0 bases, leaving 19 bases between the germline ends. CDR1 SGHAT and CDR2 FQDESV come from the germline V gene (reference sequence). The CDR3 bases are TGTGCCAGCAGCTCGAAGAGGCTGACGGACCACTCCTACGAGCAGTACTTC. It translates to CASSSKRLTDHSYEQYF. Combining the CDR3 with reference TRBV11-1 and TRBJ2-7 gives the whole variable domain EAEVAQSPRYKITEKSQAVAFWCDPISGHATLYWYRQILGQGPELLVQFQDESVVDDSQLPKDRFSAERLKGVDSTLKIQPAELGDSAMYLCASSSKRLTDHSYEQYFGPGTRLTVT.

This chain joins TRBV6-1 and TRBJ2-5; 8 positions match TRBD1. Germline V gene lookup returns CDR1 MNHNS and CDR2 SASEGT. This CDR3 spans 14 amino acids. V trimming: 8 bases; J trimming: 5 bases; junction bases outside the gene matches: 10. This CDR3 reads CASQKRQGAETQYF. The CDR3 DNA is TGTGCCAGCCAAAAGAGGCAGGGGGCGGAGACCCAGTACTTC.

In its sample, this clonotype was seen many times. This chain links TRBV6-1 with TRBJ2-7; a possible D gene is TRBD1 (6 bases). The CDR3 runs 13 residues. V was pared by 5 bases and J by 3 bases, with 11 bases between. CDR1 MNHNS and CDR2 SASEGT come from the germline V gene. The CDR3 DNA reads as TGTGCCAGCAGTCGGCCGACAGGCTACGAGCAGTACTTC. It encodes CASSRPTGYEQYF.

This clonotype was seen repeatedly, ten times or more. CDR3 loop: CASMWKAGERAYEQYF. The CDR3 coding sequence is TGTGCCAGCATGTGGAAAGCGGGAGAGAGGGCCTACGAGCAGTACTTC. The rearrangement uses TRBV6-1 and TRBJ2-7; 8 bases are shared with TRBD2. Germline lookup yields CDR1 MNHNS and CDR2 SASEGT. This CDR3 comprises 16 residues. With V trimmed by 7 bases and J by 2 bases, 13 bases remained unmatched.

This clonotype has at least ten counts. This rearrangement joins TRBV6-5 to TRBJ2-7, with D perhaps matching TRBD1 or TRBD2 (5 bases each). The CDR3 is made up of 14 amino acids. Germline lookup yields CDR1 MNHEY and CDR2 SVGAGI. Trimming removed 5 bases from V and 2 bases from J, with 13 bases in between. CDR3 region: CASSPAREPYEQYF. The CDR3, as DNA: TGTGCCAGCAGTCCTGCCAGGGAGCCCTACGAGCAGTACTTC.

Many counts were recorded for this clonotype. The J gene is TRBJ2-7, the V gene TRBV28, with 7 bases identical to TRBD1. The V and J ends lost 6 bases and 3 bases, in that order; junction bases with no gene match: 14. Germline V gives CDR1 MDHEN, CDR2 SYDVKM. The CDR3 length is 16 residues. The CDR3 coding sequence is TGTGCCAGCAGCCTAGGCCGCTGGGACAGTGGCTACGAGCAGTACTTC. Residues: CASSLGRWDSGYEQYF.

This clonotype was recorded many times. This chain connects TRBV6-1 to TRBJ1-1; D might be TRBD1 (6 bases). Germline-derived CDR1 and CDR2 are MNHNS and SASEGT. This CDR3 is 14 amino acids long. With 4 bases removed from V and 4 bases from J, the gap between germline ends came to 13 bases. The CDR3 protein is CASSVATGLTEAFF. Here the CDR3 DNA reads TGTGCCAGCAGTGTCGCCACAGGGCTCACTGAAGCTTTCTTT.